The T cell receptor (beta chain) described here comes from a study of cytomegalovirus exposure and HLA in healthy donors. Study observations and caveats: Sequencing had likely introduced a cluster of highly shared sequence variants as an artifact.

It was with 60 Vbeta and 13 Jbeta primers that the PCR ran. TCRdb keeps only in-frame clones here, not all; method: immunoSEQ multiplex PCR. The table has under 200,000 clones, around four fifths seen once. To note about this clone: No antigen is known for it.

The ends lost 5 bases at V and 1 base at J; junction bases unmatched: 6. Looked up from germline, CDR1 is SGHTA and CDR2 is FQGNSA. CDR3 length equals 16 residues. The sample comprised PBMCs. The TCR sequence derives from a female donor in good health and CMV-seronegative. The chain combines TRBV7-2 with TRBJ1-4, with 8 bases that match TRBD1. CDR3: CASSLDRGRTNEKLFF. CDR3 bases: TGTGCCAGCAGCCTCGACAGGGGCAGAACTAATGAAAAACTGTTTTTT. The full variable domain, completed using reference TRBV7-2 and TRBJ1-4, is GAGVSQSPSNKVTEKGKDVELRCDPISGHTALYWYRQSLGQGLEFLIYFQGNSAPDKSGLPSDRFSAERTGGSVSTLTIQRTQQEDSAVYLCASSLDRGRTNEKLFFGSGTQLSVL.